This is a list of T cell receptor beta chains from one sample in a study of blood T cell repertoires in COVID-19. Method: immunoSEQ multiplex PCR; TCRdb's copy keeps in-frame clones and lacks some. The table has fewer than 250,000 clones, about 88% seen once. Sequencing input: peripheral blood. The receptors stem from a man aged 30-40 years with acute or convalescent COVID-19. CDR3s include the opening cysteine and the closing phenylalanine or tryptophan. D genes are given only for firm matches. Size is omitted from some rows. Given values are once, few, many or a class for expanded clones.

d_call: TRBD2
v_call: TRBV12-3/TRBV12-4
j_call: TRBJ2-7
clone_size: -
cdr3_aa: CASSLGIAGEQYF
cdr3_nt: TGTGCCAGCAGTTTAGGAATAGCGGGAGAGCAGTACTTC

d_call: TRBD2
v_call: TRBV7-9
j_call: TRBJ2-5
clone_size: few
cdr3_aa: CASSLGGGRASRDSQYF
cdr3_nt: TGTGCCAGCAGCTTAGGAGGCGGGAGGGCCTCAAGGGATTCCCAGTACTTC

d_call: -
v_call: TRBV11-1
j_call: TRBJ2-1
clone_size: -
cdr3_aa: CASSLEGAQFF
cdr3_nt: TGTGCCAGCAGCTTAGAAGGGGCCCAGTTCTTC

d_call: -
v_call: TRBV5-6
j_call: TRBJ2-3
clone_size: many
cdr3_aa: CASSLNSGVFDTQYF
cdr3_nt: TGTGCCAGCAGCTTGAATTCGGGGGTGTTCGATACGCAGTATTTT

d_call: TRBD1
v_call: TRBV6-1
j_call: TRBJ1-5
clone_size: -
cdr3_aa: CASSAINRGRISNQPQHF
cdr3_nt: TGTGCCAGCAGTGCCATCAACAGGGGGCGGATTAGCAATCAGCCCCAGCATTTT

d_call: -
v_call: TRBV29-1
j_call: TRBJ1-2
clone_size: -
cdr3_aa: CSATGILSYGYTF
cdr3_nt: TGCAGCGCTACCGGGATCCTTAGCTATGGCTACACCTTC

d_call: TRBD1
v_call: TRBV7-6
j_call: TRBJ2-2
clone_size: -
cdr3_aa: CASSLGQGKVTGELFF
cdr3_nt: TGTGCCAGCAGCTTAGGACAGGGGAAGGTGACCGGGGAGCTGTTTTTT

d_call: -
v_call: TRBV5-6
j_call: TRBJ1-1
clone_size: -
cdr3_aa: CASSRGSLNAEAFF
cdr3_nt: TGTGCCAGCAGCAGAGGGTCCCTTAACGCTGAAGCTTTCTTT

d_call: -
v_call: TRBV7-2
j_call: TRBJ1-1
clone_size: -
cdr3_aa: CASSRIPTANTEAFF
cdr3_nt: TGTGCCAGCAGCCGGATCCCTACAGCGAACACTGAAGCTTTCTTT

d_call: TRBD1
v_call: TRBV5-1
j_call: TRBJ1-4
clone_size: -
cdr3_aa: CASSLTGQGSNEKLFF
cdr3_nt: TGCGCCAGCAGCTTGACGGGACAGGGCTCTAATGAAAAACTGTTTTTT

d_call: TRBD1
v_call: TRBV10-1
j_call: TRBJ2-7
clone_size: -
cdr3_aa: CASSEWGNRGSSYEQYF
cdr3_nt: TGCGCCAGCAGTGAGTGGGGAAACAGGGGATCGTCCTACGAGCAGTACTTC

d_call: -
v_call: TRBV5-1
j_call: TRBJ1-2
clone_size: -
cdr3_aa: CASSAVFTEYGYTF
cdr3_nt: TGCGCCAGCAGCGCCGTTTTCACCGAGTATGGCTACACCTTC

d_call: -
v_call: TRBV5-1
j_call: TRBJ2-7
clone_size: -
cdr3_aa: CASSLDSRRGRLEQYF
cdr3_nt: TGCGCCAGCAGCTTGGATAGTCGAAGGGGTCGACTCGAGCAGTACTTC

d_call: TRBD1
v_call: TRBV24-1
j_call: TRBJ1-5
clone_size: -
cdr3_aa: CATRGQGFPQHF
cdr3_nt: TGTGCCACCAGGGGACAGGGTTTTCCCCAGCATTTT